Following are 23 T cell receptor beta chains from one sample sequenced in a study of cytomegalovirus exposure and HLA in healthy donors. Primers: 60 Vbeta forward and 13 Jbeta reverse. The data were produced by immunoSEQ multiplex PCR, yet TCRdb's version contains in-frame clones alone and is incomplete. The table has over 120,000 clones, 78% seen once. The sequencing sample was made of PBMCs. These receptors were taken from a female donor in good health and CMV-seronegative.

V gene TRBV7-2 combines with J gene TRBJ2-2; TRBD1 is a possible D gene (6 bases). CDR3 length equals 15 residues. V lost 5 bases, J lost 1 base, and 11 bases lay in between. Germline values: CDR1 SGHTA, CDR2 FQGNSA. In DNA form, the CDR3 reads TGTGCCAGCAGCGAGGACAGCTTGAACACCGGGGAGCTGTTTTTT. Its translation: CASSEDSLNTGELFF.

This clone has a handful of counts. The chain is built from TRBV4-1 and TRBJ2-7; 7 nucleotides line up with TRBD1. The CDR3 totals 17 residues. Trimming at V came to 0 bases and at J to 1 base, leaving 9 bases not matched to a gene. Germline CDR1 reads MGHRA; CDR2 reads YSYEKL. The CDR3 loop is CASSQDRETGQSYEQYF. CDR3 sequence (DNA): TGCGCCAGCAGCCAAGATAGGGAAACGGGACAGTCCTACGAGCAGTACTTC.

This rearrangement joins TRBV27 to TRBJ2-3; D not certain. The germline CDR1 and CDR2 sequences are MNHEY and SMNVEV (reference sequence). CDR3 size: 14 residues. Trimming cost V 8 bases and J 1 base, with 13 bases left between them. This chain's CDR3 is CASLGRSGTDTQYF. The CDR3 DNA sequence: TGTGCCAGCCTCGGTCGAAGCGGCACAGATACGCAGTATTTT.

This chain connects TRBV2 to TRBJ2-2; perhaps TRBD1 as D (6 bases). Germline V lookup: CDR1 SNHLY, CDR2 FYNNEI. The CDR3 length is 15 residues. V lost 6 bases to trimming and J lost 2 bases, with 13 bases between them. In nucleotides, the CDR3 is TGTGCCAGCAGGATGGGGACACTTAACACCGGGGAGCTGTTTTTT. Translating gives CASRMGTLNTGELFF.

The V gene is TRBV5-1, the J gene TRBJ2-5, with 9 positions matching TRBD1. The last part of the DNA fits TRBJ2-7 better; the J call may be wrong. The germline V gene encodes CDR1 SGHRS and CDR2 YFSETQ. The CDR3 runs 13 residues. As DNA, the CDR3 is TGCGCCAGCAGCGGGACAGGGATCTACGAGCAGTACTTC. Protein product: CASSGTGIYEQYF.

V gene TRBV30 combines with J gene TRBJ2-7, with 10 bases fitting TRBD2. The CDR3 sequence is 16 residues long. After removal of 0 bases from V and 2 bases from J, the junction contained 7 bases not matched to a gene. Germline V CDR1 and CDR2: GTSNPN, SVGIG (reference sequence). CDR3 sequence (DNA): TGTGCCTGGAGTGTACATCGGACTAGCGGACCCTACGAGCAGTACTTC. It encodes CAWSVHRTSGPYEQYF.

This chain connects TRBV14 to TRBJ1-1, with 8 positions matching TRBD1. The CDR3 loop spans 15 amino acids. Trimming at V came to 4 bases and at J to 5 bases, leaving 9 bases not matched to a gene. CDR1 and CDR2 from the germline V gene are SGHDN and FVKESK. CDR3 residues: CASSRPTGGGTEAFF. DNA of the CDR3: TGTGCCAGCAGCCGGCCAACAGGGGGTGGAACTGAAGCTTTCTTT. The whole variable domain, filled in from reference TRBV14 and TRBJ1-1, reads EAGVTQFPSHSVIEKGQTVTLRCDPISGHDNLYWYRRVMGKEIKFLLHFVKESKQDESGMPNNRFLAERTGGTYSTLKVQPAELEDSGVYFCASSRPTGGGTEAFFGQGTRLTVV.

This clone was counted a few times. The chain uses TRBV14 and TRBJ2-2; perhaps TRBD2 as D (5 bases). The V end lost 2 bases, the J end lost 4 bases, and 11 bases lay between the germline ends. Per germline, CDR1 SGHDN and CDR2 FVKESK. The CDR3 contains 15 residues. CDR3 sequence (DNA): TGTGCCAGCAGCCAAAGTCTAGCTTTCACCGGGGAGCTGTTTTTT. Amino acids: CASSQSLAFTGELFF.

The chain uses TRBV7-9 and TRBJ2-7, with 10 bases lining up with TRBD2. The CDR3 length is 13 residues. CDR1 and CDR2 from the germline V gene are SEHNR and FQNEAQ (reference sequence). V lost 6 bases, J lost 3 bases, and 2 bases stayed unmatched. The DNA of the CDR3 is TGTGCCAGCAGAGTAGCGGGAGGCTACGAGCAGTACTTC. Its protein product is CASRVAGGYEQYF.

This clone was counted between two and nine times. The V call is TRBV4-1, the J call TRBJ1-4; 7 bases match TRBD1. This CDR3 spans 21 amino acids. The V gene end was trimmed by 0 bases and the J gene end by 6 bases; junction bases not matched to a gene: 22. The germline V gene encodes CDR1 MGHRA and CDR2 YSYEKL. CDR3 loop: CASSQDIPAGGVGHQDEKLFF. In DNA, the CDR3 is TGCGCCAGCAGCCAAGATATTCCGGCAGGGGGAGTCGGTCATCAAGATGAAAAACTGTTTTTT.

The chain has TRBV9 and TRBJ2-3, with D possibly TRBD2 on 6 matching bases. V dropped 0 bases and J dropped 8 bases, with 10 bases sitting between them. The germline gives CDR1 SGDLS, CDR2 YYNGEE. The CDR3 has 13 residues. CDR3 nucleotide sequence: TGTGCCAGCAGCGTAGATTTGGGGGGTACGCAGTATTTT. Its translation is CASSVDLGGTQYF.

In this sample, this clone turned up a few times. This rearrangement joins TRBV28 to TRBJ2-7; 7 bases are a match to TRBD2. J gave up 6 bases and V 2 bases, and 7 bases lay outside the gene matches. The germline gives CDR1 MDHEN, CDR2 SYDVKM. The CDR3 contains 14 residues. The CDR3 protein is CASSLAGTTFEQYF. CDR3 DNA: TGTGCCAGCAGTTTAGCCGGGACTACCTTCGAGCAGTACTTC. Full variable domain (outside the CDR3, taken from reference TRBV28 and TRBJ2-7): DVKVTQSSRYLVKRTGEKVFLECVQDMDHENMFWYRQDPGLGLRLIYFSYDVKMKEKGDIPEGYSVSREKKERFSLILESASTNQTSMYLCASSLAGTTFEQYFGPGTRLTVT.

V gene TRBV29-1 combines with J gene TRBJ1-1; TRBD1 matches at 7 bases. CDR1 SQVTM and CDR2 ANQGSEA come from the germline V gene. With V trimmed by 4 bases and J by 3 bases, 2 bases remained unmatched. The CDR3 totals 12 residues. CDR3 bases: TGCAGCGTTGCGCAGGGGGACACTGAAGCTTTCTTT. As protein: CSVAQGDTEAFF.

V usage is TRBV5-1 and J usage is TRBJ1-5; D is undetermined. Trimming cost V 0 bases and J 6 bases, with 13 bases left between them. Germline lookup yields CDR1 SGHRS and CDR2 YFSETQ. The CDR3 spans 15 residues. CDR3: CASSLEGFGSQPQHF. The CDR3 DNA follows: TGCGCCAGCAGCTTGGAGGGTTTCGGGAGTCAGCCCCAGCATTTT.

This chain uses TRBV19 with TRBJ2-7; D is unclear. Germline CDR1 reads LNHDA; CDR2 reads SQIVND (reference sequence). V was trimmed by 1 base and J by 0 bases, leaving 7 bases between them. The CDR3 is 14 amino acids. As DNA, the CDR3 is TGTGCCAGTAGTATAGGAGCCTTCTCCTACGAGCAGTACTTC. Translation gives CASSIGAFSYEQYF.

V is TRBV7-2 and J is TRBJ2-7; D is ambiguous. This CDR3 region has 15 residues. The germline V gene has CDR1 SGHTA and CDR2 FQGNSA. Trimming left V 1 base short and J 1 base short, with 11 bases between. This CDR3 is CASSLVRSVSYEQYF. The CDR3 DNA reads TGTGCCAGCAGCTTAGTTCGTAGTGTATCCTACGAGCAGTACTTC.

Turning to this clone: Other DNA sequences of this sample code for an identical CDR3. The rearrangement uses TRBV19 and TRBJ1-5; 10 positions agree with TRBD1. The J segment lost 6 bases and the V segment lost 1 base, leaving 3 bases of the junction unmatched. CDR1 and CDR2 from the germline V gene are LNHDA and SQIVND (reference sequence). The CDR3 covers 15 residues. CDR3 sequence (DNA): TGTGCCAGTAGTATAGGACAGGGGGCTAGTCAGCCCCAGCATTTT. Encoded protein: CASSIGQGASQPQHF.

In its sample, this clone was seen a few times. This chain links TRBV6-5 with TRBJ1-2, with 10 bases fitting TRBD1. The CDR3 extends over 15 amino acids. CDR1 is MNHEY and CDR2 is SVGAGI in the germline V gene. The junction had 5 bases not matched to a gene; V was cut back by 2 bases and J by 5 bases. The CDR3 is CASSYRGQGLYGYTF. Written as DNA, the CDR3 is TGTGCCAGCAGTTACCGGGGACAGGGGTTATATGGCTACACCTTC.

The chain recombines TRBV29-1 with TRBJ2-5, with TRBD1 identical over 8 bases. The V gene end was trimmed by 7 bases and the J gene end by 3 bases; junction bases not matched to a gene: 4. CDR1 SQVTM and CDR2 ANQGSEA come from the germline V gene. The CDR3 totals 12 residues. The chain's CDR3 is CSGGQGEETQYF. CDR3 in DNA: TGCAGCGGCGGACAGGGAGAAGAGACCCAGTACTTC.

The chain employs TRBV27 and TRBJ1-2, with TRBD1 matching 11 bases. Unmatched junction bases numbered 5, after V lost 4 bases and J lost 4 bases. Germline V gene sequence: CDR1 MNHEY, CDR2 SMNVEV (reference sequence). The CDR3 has 15 residues. CDR3 nucleotides: TGTGCCAGCAGTTCCAGGACAGGGGGCGGCTATGGCTACACCTTC. It translates to CASSSRTGGGYGYTF.

The chain carries TRBV5-5 and TRBJ2-1; D possibly corresponds to TRBD2 (6 bases). The V gene lost 4 bases and the J gene lost 9 bases, with 17 bases spanning the gap. CDR1 is SGHKS and CDR2 is YYEKEE in the germline V gene (reference sequence). The CDR3 totals 14 residues. CDR3 protein: CASSPTGPGSEQFF. The CDR3 nucleotides are TGTGCCAGCAGCCCAACGGGCCCCGGGAGTGAGCAGTTCTTC.

The V gene is TRBV5-1, the J gene TRBJ2-3; TRBD2 aligns across 10 bases. Germline V gene lookup returns CDR1 SGHRS and CDR2 YFSETQ. This CDR3 is 18 amino acids long. Trimming took 7 bases from V and 0 from J; bases not matched to a gene: 14. CDR3 sequence reads: CASQTSAGGITSTDTQYF. The CDR3 nucleotides are TGCGCCAGCCAAACCTCAGCGGGGGGGATAACTAGCACAGATACGCAGTATTTT.

The chain carries TRBV4-3 and TRBJ1-2; D is uncertain. Germline V gene data show CDR1 as LGHNA and CDR2 as YSLEER. Trimming stripped 3 bases from V and 0 bases from J, with 14 bases between. The CDR3 covers 16 residues. The CDR3 region is CASSQGTATANYGYTF. Here the CDR3 DNA reads TGCGCCAGCAGCCAGGGTACAGCAACTGCTAACTATGGCTACACCTTC.